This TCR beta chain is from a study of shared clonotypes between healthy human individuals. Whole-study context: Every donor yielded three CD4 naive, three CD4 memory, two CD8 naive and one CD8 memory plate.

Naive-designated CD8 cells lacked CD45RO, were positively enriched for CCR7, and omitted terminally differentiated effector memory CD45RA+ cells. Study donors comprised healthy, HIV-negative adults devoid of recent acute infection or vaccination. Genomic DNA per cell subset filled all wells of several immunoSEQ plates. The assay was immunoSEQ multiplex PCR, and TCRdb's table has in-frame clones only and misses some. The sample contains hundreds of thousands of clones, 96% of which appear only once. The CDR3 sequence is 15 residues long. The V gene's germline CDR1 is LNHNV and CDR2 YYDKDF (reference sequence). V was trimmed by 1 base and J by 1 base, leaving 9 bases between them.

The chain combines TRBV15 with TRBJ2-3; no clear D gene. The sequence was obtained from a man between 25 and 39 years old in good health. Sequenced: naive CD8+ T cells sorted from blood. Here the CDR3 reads CATSRVPGGTDTQYF. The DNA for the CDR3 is TGTGCCACCAGCAGAGTCCCAGGCGGCACAGATACGCAGTATTTT.